This T cell receptor (beta chain) was sequenced in a study of shared clonotypes between healthy human individuals. Study-level background: The study enrolled a couple of women and a few men aged 18 to 49. General study points: Shared across a few donors were roughly 4.8% of the naive CD4 clonotypes. Researchers sampled blood only, noting tissue repertoires likely differ.

The naive CD8 fraction comprised CD45RO-negative cells positively selected for CCR7 and excluded terminally differentiated effector memory CD45RA+ cells. The CDR3 covers 17 residues. CDR1 and CDR2 from the germline V gene are LGHNA and YNFKEQ. Trimming took 3 bases from V and 5 from J; bases not matched to a gene: 13. Assay used: immunoSEQ multiplex PCR; TCRdb lists only in-frame clones, some missing. The sample contains hundreds of thousands of clones, about 97% of which appear only once. Concerning this clone: What it binds is not known.

The sequence derives from a man younger than 45 in good health. Sequencing was carried out using naive CD8+ T cells sorted from blood. V and J are TRBV4-2 and TRBJ2-1; 7 nucleotides align to TRBD2. CDR3 loop: CASSHPQSGGTNNEQFF. CDR3 bases: TGTGCCAGCAGCCACCCCCAATCTGGCGGGACTAACAATGAGCAGTTCTTC.